This is a list of T cell receptor beta chains from one sample in a study of OX40 agonist ivuxolimab in advanced cancers. Sequencing was performed with immunoSEQ multiplex PCR; in TCRdb, only in-frame clones are kept and a portion is missing. Of more than 45,000 clones listed, around 87% are singletons. Source: CD4+ or CD8+ T cells sorted from blood, taken in a trial of the OX40 agonist ivuxolimab. Receptors originate from an adult with an advanced solid tumor such as melanoma, head and neck, liver or kidney cancer. Both conserved end residues are part of each CDR3. The D gene is left open where the match is weak. Rows may omit the clone size; those that give it use once, few, many or a size class.

clone_size: -; d_call: -; v_call: TRBV14; cdr3_aa: CASSLIGREQFF
clone_size: -; d_call: -; v_call: TRBV29-1; cdr3_aa: CSVKGHGYTF
clone_size: -; d_call: -; v_call: TRBV19; cdr3_aa: CASSFNGKATNEKLFF
clone_size: -; d_call: -; v_call: TRBV19; cdr3_aa: CASSNYVGAKPEAFF
clone_size: -; d_call: TRBD1; v_call: TRBV7-2; cdr3_aa: CASSLAGTGGLNEQFF
clone_size: -; d_call: -; v_call: TRBV7-2; cdr3_aa: CASSFIRGNTGELFF
clone_size: -; d_call: TRBD2; v_call: TRBV5-1; cdr3_aa: CASSVATSGGGKDTQYF
clone_size: -; d_call: TRBD2; v_call: TRBV5-1; cdr3_aa: CASSYSGDYEQYF
clone_size: -; d_call: TRBD1; v_call: TRBV5-1; cdr3_aa: CASSLTGGFREGYTF
clone_size: -; d_call: -; v_call: TRBV2; cdr3_aa: CASPRDPTNYGYTF
clone_size: once; d_call: -; v_call: TRBV18; cdr3_aa: CASSPGASYEQYF
clone_size: few; d_call: -; v_call: TRBV29-1; cdr3_aa: CSVVTPNTEAFF
clone_size: -; d_call: TRBD2; v_call: TRBV6-4; cdr3_aa: CASGPVAGTDTQYF
clone_size: few; d_call: TRBD1; v_call: TRBV29-1; cdr3_aa: CSVEKGQGVSEQFF
clone_size: -; d_call: TRBD1; v_call: TRBV6-4; cdr3_aa: CASRVQGDGTEAFF
clone_size: -; d_call: -; v_call: TRBV7-2; cdr3_aa: CASSLSYEQYF
clone_size: few; d_call: -; v_call: TRBV6-5; cdr3_aa: CASSYWPPGSPLHF
clone_size: -; d_call: -; v_call: TRBV18; cdr3_aa: CASSPIWVRRNTEAFF
clone_size: -; d_call: -; v_call: TRBV7-9; cdr3_aa: CASSLGSWDTQYF
clone_size: few; d_call: -; v_call: TRBV5-1; cdr3_aa: CASSLDRMNYGYTF
clone_size: -; d_call: TRBD2; v_call: TRBV7-9; cdr3_aa: CASSLAAGDLLRQYF
clone_size: few; d_call: -; v_call: TRBV18; cdr3_aa: CASSPLRGREQFF
clone_size: -; d_call: -; v_call: TRBV14; cdr3_aa: CASSQAWPRSSGELFF
clone_size: -; d_call: -; v_call: TRBV5-6; cdr3_aa: CASSLVRGNQPQHF
clone_size: -; d_call: -; v_call: TRBV5-6; cdr3_aa: CASSWDRNTIYF
clone_size: -; d_call: -; v_call: TRBV7-3; cdr3_aa: CASSLGNGVETQYF
clone_size: -; d_call: -; v_call: TRBV19; cdr3_aa: CASSIGSGRDRNQPQHF
clone_size: -; d_call: TRBD1; v_call: TRBV10-3; cdr3_aa: CAIRGTGVYEQYF
clone_size: -; d_call: TRBD1; v_call: TRBV30; cdr3_aa: CAWSADRGNQPQHF
clone_size: -; d_call: -; v_call: TRBV27; cdr3_aa: CASSFDRGMSYEQYF
clone_size: -; d_call: TRBD2; v_call: TRBV4-2; cdr3_aa: CASSQAAGGLAGHEQYF
clone_size: -; d_call: -; v_call: TRBV6-5; cdr3_aa: CASSYGVQGNGYTF
clone_size: -; d_call: -; v_call: TRBV7-3; cdr3_aa: CASSLTGDEQFF
clone_size: -; d_call: -; v_call: TRBV6-1; cdr3_aa: CASTEVMWGVPEAFF
clone_size: -; d_call: -; v_call: TRBV6-5; cdr3_aa: CASSPSGSSYNEQFF
clone_size: -; d_call: -; v_call: TRBV18; cdr3_aa: CASSPPGGMGNEQFF
clone_size: -; d_call: -; v_call: TRBV18; cdr3_aa: CASSPPGWAGGNTIYF
clone_size: -; d_call: TRBD1; v_call: TRBV2; cdr3_aa: CASSESGGYGYTF
clone_size: -; d_call: TRBD1; v_call: TRBV5-1; cdr3_aa: CASSESTGGRSSMNTEAFF
clone_size: -; d_call: TRBD1; v_call: TRBV30; cdr3_aa: CAWRPWDRGDTGELFF
clone_size: once; d_call: TRBD1; v_call: TRBV10-3; cdr3_aa: CAISGDRGKGYTF
clone_size: few; d_call: -; v_call: TRBV14; cdr3_aa: CASSHIGEKLFF
clone_size: -; d_call: -; v_call: TRBV6-5; cdr3_aa: CASSYSGEGNQPQHF
clone_size: once; d_call: TRBD1; v_call: TRBV7-2; cdr3_aa: CASSFYRGEAFF